This is a list of T cell receptor beta chains from one sample in a study of beta chain features in type 1 diabetes. This table comes from immunoSEQ multiplex PCR, and its TCRdb copy is limited to in-frame clones, with some not included. The sample consists of a few hundred thousand clones, around 15% of them appearing once. The sample comprised naive CD4+ T cells from blood. The receptors stem from a woman between 18 and 29 years old in good health. Both conserved end residues are part of each CDR3. D genes are given only for firm matches. Clone size, where shown, is once, few, many, or a class for clones that have expanded.

clone_size: .
d_call: TRBD1
j_call: TRBJ1-1
v_call: TRBV5-1
cdr3_aa: CASSGTPGQGAGTEAFF
cdr3_nt: TGCGCCAGCAGCGGGACCCCGGGACAGGGGGCTGGAACTGAAGCTTTCTTT

clone_size: few
d_call: TRBD2
j_call: TRBJ2-2
v_call: TRBV5-6
cdr3_aa: CASSFGVVAGGTGELFF
cdr3_nt: TGTGCCAGCAGCTTTGGTGTGGTAGCGGGAGGCACCGGGGAGCTGTTTTTT

clone_size: few
d_call: .
j_call: TRBJ1-5
v_call: TRBV28
cdr3_aa: CASEGGNQPQHF
cdr3_nt: TGTGCCAGCGAGGGAGGAAATCAGCCCCAGCATTTT

clone_size: .
d_call: .
j_call: TRBJ2-1
v_call: TRBV25-1
cdr3_aa: CASSAPGNSYNEQFF
cdr3_nt: TGTGCCAGCAGTGCGCCAGGGAACTCCTACAATGAGCAGTTCTTC

clone_size: .
d_call: TRBD1
j_call: TRBJ2-1
v_call: TRBV28
cdr3_aa: CASSVVGQGREQFF
cdr3_nt: TGTGCCAGCAGTGTAGTGGGACAGGGAAGAGAGCAGTTCTTC

clone_size: .
d_call: .
j_call: TRBJ2-3
v_call: TRBV28
cdr3_aa: CASSFSSGIHTDTQYF
cdr3_nt: TGTGCCAGCAGTTTCTCTTCGGGGATCCACACAGATACGCAGTATTTT

clone_size: few
d_call: TRBD1
j_call: TRBJ2-7
v_call: TRBV5-1
cdr3_aa: CASSPGQAYSYEQYF
cdr3_nt: TGCGCCAGCAGCCCCGGACAGGCCTACTCCTACGAGCAGTACTTC

clone_size: few
d_call: TRBD2
j_call: TRBJ2-7
v_call: TRBV30
cdr3_aa: CAWSVGTSGYEQYF
cdr3_nt: TGTGCCTGGAGTGTAGGAACTAGCGGGTACGAGCAGTACTTC

clone_size: few
d_call: .
j_call: TRBJ2-1
v_call: TRBV28
cdr3_aa: CASSSTRSASDNEQFF
cdr3_nt: TGTGCCAGCAGCTCCACCAGGTCGGCTTCAGACAATGAGCAGTTCTTC

clone_size: few
d_call: .
j_call: TRBJ2-5
v_call: TRBV18
cdr3_aa: CASSPPLGGGSQETQYF
cdr3_nt: TGTGCCAGCTCACCACCGTTGGGAGGAGGGAGTCAAGAGACCCAGTACTTC

clone_size: few
d_call: TRBD2
j_call: TRBJ2-1
v_call: TRBV4-3
cdr3_aa: CASSQPAGANRYNEQFF
cdr3_nt: TGCGCCAGCAGCCAACCAGCGGGAGCAAATCGGTACAATGAGCAGTTCTTC

clone_size: few
d_call: TRBD2
j_call: TRBJ2-5
v_call: TRBV28
cdr3_aa: CASSLALAGEETQYF
cdr3_nt: TGTGCCAGCAGTTTAGCACTAGCGGGAGAAGAGACCCAGTACTTC

clone_size: few
d_call: .
j_call: TRBJ2-5
v_call: TRBV19
cdr3_aa: CASSNRRETQYF
cdr3_nt: TGTGCCAGTTCAAACAGGAGAGAGACCCAGTACTTC

clone_size: few
d_call: TRBD2
j_call: TRBJ2-5
v_call: TRBV7-2
cdr3_aa: CASSFPTSGSQETQYF
cdr3_nt: TGTGCCAGCAGCTTCCCGACTAGCGGGAGCCAAGAGACCCAGTACTTC

clone_size: few
d_call: TRBD2
j_call: TRBJ2-1
v_call: TRBV7-3
cdr3_aa: CASSRTSGVNEQFF
cdr3_nt: TGTGCCAGCAGCAGGACTAGCGGCGTGAATGAGCAGTTCTTC

clone_size: .
d_call: .
j_call: TRBJ2-6
v_call: TRBV7-2
cdr3_aa: CASSPPGLAGANVLTF
cdr3_nt: TGTGCCAGCAGCCCACCAGGGTTGGCTGGGGCCAACGTCCTGACTTTC

clone_size: .
d_call: TRBD1
j_call: TRBJ2-5
v_call: TRBV5-1
cdr3_aa: CASSDRDLIETQYF
cdr3_nt: TGCGCCAGCAGTGACAGGGATTTGATAGAGACCCAGTACTTC

clone_size: .
d_call: TRBD1
j_call: TRBJ1-5
v_call: TRBV5-1
cdr3_aa: CASSPQGDHQPQHF
cdr3_nt: TGCGCCAGCAGCCCTCAGGGGGATCATCAGCCCCAGCATTTT

clone_size: once
d_call: .
j_call: TRBJ1-2
v_call: TRBV28
cdr3_aa: CASSTGGVGYGYTF
cdr3_nt: TGTGCCAGCAGTACCGGGGGGGTGGGCTATGGCTACACCTTC

clone_size: .
d_call: .
j_call: TRBJ2-1
v_call: TRBV5-8
cdr3_aa: CASSTYKERFF
cdr3_nt: TGTGCCAGCAGTACCTATAAGGAGAGGTTCTTC

clone_size: few
d_call: .
j_call: TRBJ1-2
v_call: TRBV6-5
cdr3_aa: CASSPFRPDSRGYTF
cdr3_nt: TGTGCCAGCAGTCCTTTCCGACCCGACTCGCGGGGCTACACCTTC

clone_size: few
d_call: .
j_call: TRBJ2-2
v_call: TRBV28
cdr3_aa: CASSFIGSTSGELFF
cdr3_nt: TGTGCCAGCAGTTTCATCGGGAGTACTTCCGGGGAGCTGTTTTTT

clone_size: few
d_call: TRBD1
j_call: TRBJ2-3
v_call: TRBV5-4
cdr3_aa: CASNLPGQGADTQYF
cdr3_nt: TGTGCCAGCAACCTACCGGGACAGGGGGCAGATACGCAGTATTTT

clone_size: few
d_call: TRBD1
j_call: TRBJ2-7
v_call: TRBV29-1
cdr3_aa: CSVRPPGQTYEQYF
cdr3_nt: TGCAGCGTTCGGCCTCCGGGACAGACCTACGAGCAGTACTTC

clone_size: .
d_call: TRBD2
j_call: TRBJ2-1
v_call: TRBV30
cdr3_aa: CAWGLAEYNEQFF
cdr3_nt: TGTGCCTGGGGACTAGCGGAGTACAATGAGCAGTTCTTC

clone_size: few
d_call: .
j_call: TRBJ1-5
v_call: TRBV28
cdr3_aa: CASTVSNQPQHF
cdr3_nt: TGTGCCAGCACCGTTAGCAATCAGCCCCAGCATTTT

clone_size: few
d_call: .
j_call: TRBJ2-1
v_call: TRBV5-1
cdr3_aa: CASSLGAQYNEQFF
cdr3_nt: TGCGCCAGCAGCTTGGGGGCGCAATACAATGAGCAGTTCTTC

clone_size: .
d_call: .
j_call: TRBJ1-5
v_call: TRBV25-1
cdr3_aa: CASSERGSQPQHF
cdr3_nt: TGTGCCAGCAGTGAAAGGGGGTCTCAGCCCCAGCATTTT

clone_size: .
d_call: .
j_call: TRBJ2-5
v_call: TRBV7-6
cdr3_aa: CASSPGGVLQETQYF
cdr3_nt: TGTGCCAGCAGCCCTGGCGGGGTGCTCCAAGAGACCCAGTACTTC

clone_size: few
d_call: .
j_call: TRBJ1-1
v_call: TRBV5-1
cdr3_aa: CASSWTTMNTEAFF
cdr3_nt: TGCGCCAGCAGCTGGACAACCATGAACACTGAAGCTTTCTTT

clone_size: few
d_call: TRBD1
j_call: TRBJ1-3
v_call: TRBV29-1
cdr3_aa: CSVESLGQGAGVTIYF
cdr3_nt: TGCAGCGTTGAATCCCTGGGACAGGGGGCTGGGGTCACCATATATTTT

clone_size: .
d_call: .
j_call: TRBJ2-5
v_call: TRBV29-1
cdr3_aa: CSVEFRETQYF
cdr3_nt: TGCAGCGTTGAATTCCGAGAGACCCAGTACTTC

clone_size: .
d_call: TRBD2
j_call: TRBJ2-1
v_call: TRBV4-3
cdr3_aa: CASSQDVLADNNEQFF
cdr3_nt: TGCGCCAGCAGCCAAGACGTCCTAGCGGATAACAATGAGCAGTTCTTC

clone_size: .
d_call: .
j_call: TRBJ2-3
v_call: TRBV25-1
cdr3_aa: CASGTSSGTDTQYF
cdr3_nt: TGTGCCAGCGGAACTAGCTCCGGCACAGATACGCAGTATTTT

clone_size: few
d_call: TRBD1
j_call: TRBJ2-5
v_call: TRBV7-9
cdr3_aa: CASSFGQGASETQYF
cdr3_nt: TGTGCCAGCAGCTTTGGACAGGGGGCTTCAGAGACCCAGTACTTC

clone_size: few
d_call: .
j_call: TRBJ2-4
v_call: TRBV4-1
cdr3_aa: CASSQVALAKNIQYF
cdr3_nt: TGCGCCAGCAGCCAAGTAGCATTAGCCAAAAACATTCAGTACTTC

clone_size: few
d_call: TRBD1
j_call: TRBJ1-2
v_call: TRBV5-4
cdr3_aa: CASSRDRMYGYTF
cdr3_nt: TGTGCCAGCAGCCGGGACAGAATGTATGGCTACACCTTC

clone_size: .
d_call: TRBD1
j_call: TRBJ1-5
v_call: TRBV18
cdr3_aa: CASSQDRVQPQHF
cdr3_nt: TGTGCCAGCTCGCAAGACAGGGTTCAGCCCCAGCATTTT

clone_size: few
d_call: TRBD2
j_call: TRBJ2-7
v_call: TRBV30
cdr3_aa: CAWSRSSGPYEQYF
cdr3_nt: TGTGCCTGGAGTAGGTCTAGCGGCCCCTACGAGCAGTACTTC

clone_size: few
d_call: .
j_call: TRBJ2-1
v_call: TRBV7-8
cdr3_aa: CASSLDGSSYNEQFF
cdr3_nt: TGTGCCAGCAGCTTAGATGGCAGCTCCTACAATGAGCAGTTCTTC

clone_size: few
d_call: .
j_call: TRBJ2-2
v_call: TRBV28
cdr3_aa: CASSLGHGAGELFF
cdr3_nt: TGTGCCAGCAGCCTTGGACATGGGGCCGGGGAGCTGTTTTTT

clone_size: .
d_call: TRBD1
j_call: TRBJ2-1
v_call: TRBV15
cdr3_aa: CATSRDLQGPYNEQFF
cdr3_nt: TGTGCCACCAGCAGAGATTTACAGGGGCCCTACAATGAGCAGTTCTTC

clone_size: few
d_call: .
j_call: TRBJ2-1
v_call: TRBV25-1
cdr3_aa: CASSEQGFWDNEQFF
cdr3_nt: TGTGCCAGCAGTGAACAGGGATTCTGGGACAATGAGCAGTTCTTC

clone_size: .
d_call: .
j_call: TRBJ2-7
v_call: TRBV18
cdr3_aa: CASSPPRVEGYEQYF
cdr3_nt: TGTGCCAGCTCACCACCGAGGGTTGAGGGATACGAGCAGTACTTC

clone_size: .
d_call: .
j_call: TRBJ2-5
v_call: TRBV7-2
cdr3_aa: CASSLQPPGDRETQYF
cdr3_nt: TGTGCCAGCAGCCTTCAGCCTCCAGGGGATCGAGAGACCCAGTACTTC

clone_size: .
d_call: TRBD1
j_call: TRBJ2-6
v_call: TRBV10-3
cdr3_aa: CAISGQGLAANVLTF
cdr3_nt: TGTGCCATCAGTGGACAGGGTTTGGCGGCCAACGTCCTGACTTTC

clone_size: .
d_call: .
j_call: TRBJ1-1
v_call: TRBV6-4
cdr3_aa: CASSPSQGNTEAFF
cdr3_nt: TGTGCCAGCAGCCCCTCACAGGGGAACACTGAAGCTTTCTTT

clone_size: .
d_call: TRBD1
j_call: TRBJ2-1
v_call: TRBV19
cdr3_aa: CASMERDRVDNEQFF
cdr3_nt: TGTGCCAGTATGGAGAGGGACAGGGTGGACAATGAGCAGTTCTTC

clone_size: few
d_call: TRBD1
j_call: TRBJ1-2
v_call: TRBV30
cdr3_aa: CAWSVRGTVGYTF
cdr3_nt: TGTGCCTGGAGTGTACGGGGGACAGTTGGCTACACCTTC

clone_size: few
d_call: .
j_call: TRBJ2-5
v_call: TRBV18
cdr3_aa: CASSPPGLRIETQYF
cdr3_nt: TGTGCCAGCTCACCACCGGGCCTCAGGATCGAGACCCAGTACTTC

clone_size: .
d_call: .
j_call: TRBJ2-1
v_call: TRBV5-1
cdr3_aa: CASSPGGLGYEQFF
cdr3_nt: TGCGCCAGCAGCCCCGGGGGTCTGGGCTATGAGCAGTTCTTC

clone_size: .
d_call: .
j_call: TRBJ2-7
v_call: TRBV4-3
cdr3_aa: CASSLMGWDTNSYEQYF
cdr3_nt: TGCGCCAGCAGCCTGATGGGCTGGGACACCAACTCCTACGAGCAGTACTTC

clone_size: .
d_call: .
j_call: TRBJ2-7
v_call: TRBV5-4
cdr3_aa: CASSSTGRHYEQYF
cdr3_nt: TGTGCCAGCAGCTCGACAGGGAGGCACTACGAGCAGTACTTC

clone_size: few
d_call: .
j_call: TRBJ2-6
v_call: TRBV5-1
cdr3_aa: CASSSTGIGANVLTF
cdr3_nt: TGCGCCAGCAGCTCTACAGGGATAGGGGCCAACGTCCTGACTTTC

clone_size: few
d_call: TRBD1
j_call: TRBJ1-5
v_call: TRBV25-1
cdr3_aa: CASSESGGNQPQHF
cdr3_nt: TGTGCCAGCAGTGAATCAGGGGGTAATCAGCCCCAGCATTTT

clone_size: .
d_call: .
j_call: TRBJ1-5
v_call: TRBV10-3
cdr3_aa: CAISVGQINQPQHF
cdr3_nt: TGTGCCATCAGTGTTGGGCAGATAAATCAGCCCCAGCATTTT

clone_size: .
d_call: .
j_call: TRBJ1-2
v_call: TRBV18
cdr3_aa: CASSPPQVANYGYTF
cdr3_nt: TGTGCCAGCTCACCACCGCAAGTAGCTAACTATGGCTACACCTTC